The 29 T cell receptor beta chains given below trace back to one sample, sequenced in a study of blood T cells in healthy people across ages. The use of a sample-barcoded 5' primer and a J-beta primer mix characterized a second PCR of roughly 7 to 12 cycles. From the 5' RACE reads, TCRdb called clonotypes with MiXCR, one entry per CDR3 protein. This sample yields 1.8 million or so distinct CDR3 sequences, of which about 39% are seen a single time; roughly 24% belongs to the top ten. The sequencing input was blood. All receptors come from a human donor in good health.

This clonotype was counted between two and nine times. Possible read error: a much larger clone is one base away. CDR3 DNA sequence: TGCGCCAGCAGCCAAGGTTTCACCAGGGTAGCTGAAGCTTTCTTT. Residues: CASSQGFTRVAEAFF. The chain combines TRBV4-1 with TRBJ1-1; weak D call: TRBD1 (5 bases). Germline V gene lookup returns CDR1 MGHRA and CDR2 YSYEKL. The CDR3 covers 15 residues. V was shortened by 1 base and J by 6 bases, with 15 bases between the two germline ends.

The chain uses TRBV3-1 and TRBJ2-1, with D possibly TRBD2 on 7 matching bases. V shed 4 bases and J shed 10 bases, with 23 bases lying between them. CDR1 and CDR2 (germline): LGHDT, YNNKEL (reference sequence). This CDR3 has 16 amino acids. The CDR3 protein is CASSLWSGGVLKEQFF. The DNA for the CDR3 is TGTGCCAGCAGCCTCTGGTCGGGGGGCGTATTGAAAGAGCAGTTCTTC.

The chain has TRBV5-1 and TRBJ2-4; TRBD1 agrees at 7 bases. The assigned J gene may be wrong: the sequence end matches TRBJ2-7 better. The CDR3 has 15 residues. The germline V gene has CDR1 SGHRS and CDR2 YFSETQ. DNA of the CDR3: TGCGCCAGCAGCCCCACAACAGGGGCCATCTACGAGCAGTACTTC. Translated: CASSPTTGAIYEQYF.

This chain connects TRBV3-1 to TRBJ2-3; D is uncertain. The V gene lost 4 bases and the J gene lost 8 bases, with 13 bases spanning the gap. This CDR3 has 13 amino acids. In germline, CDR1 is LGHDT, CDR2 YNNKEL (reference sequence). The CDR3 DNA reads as TGTGCCAGCAGCCCGACCCGACTGGGTACGCAGTATTTT. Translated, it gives CASSPTRLGTQYF.

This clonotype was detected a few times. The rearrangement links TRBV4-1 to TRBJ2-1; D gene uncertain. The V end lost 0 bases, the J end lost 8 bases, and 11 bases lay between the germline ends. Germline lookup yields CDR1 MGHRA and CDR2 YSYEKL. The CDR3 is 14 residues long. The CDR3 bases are TGCGCCAGCAGCCAAGAGTCGGCGGTTGATGAGCAGTTCTTC. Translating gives CASSQESAVDEQFF.

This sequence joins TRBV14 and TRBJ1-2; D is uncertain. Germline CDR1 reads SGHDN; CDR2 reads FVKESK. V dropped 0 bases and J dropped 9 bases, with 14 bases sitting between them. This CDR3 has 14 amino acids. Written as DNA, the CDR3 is TGTGCCAGCAGCCAAGATATCAGGCCGATTAGCTACACCTTC. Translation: CASSQDIRPISYTF.

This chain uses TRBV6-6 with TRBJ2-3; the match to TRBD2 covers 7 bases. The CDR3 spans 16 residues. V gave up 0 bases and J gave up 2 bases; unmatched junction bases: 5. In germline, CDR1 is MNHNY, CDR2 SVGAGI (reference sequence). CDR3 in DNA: TGTGCCAGCAGTTACTCAAGCGGGGCGTTCACAGATACGCAGTATTTT. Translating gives CASSYSSGAFTDTQYF.

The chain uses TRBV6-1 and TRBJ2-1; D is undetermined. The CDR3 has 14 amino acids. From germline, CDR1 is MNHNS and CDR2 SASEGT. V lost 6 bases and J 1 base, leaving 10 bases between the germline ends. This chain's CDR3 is CASSTYRSYNEQFF. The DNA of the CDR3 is TGTGCCAGCAGCACTTATAGGTCCTACAATGAGCAGTTCTTC.

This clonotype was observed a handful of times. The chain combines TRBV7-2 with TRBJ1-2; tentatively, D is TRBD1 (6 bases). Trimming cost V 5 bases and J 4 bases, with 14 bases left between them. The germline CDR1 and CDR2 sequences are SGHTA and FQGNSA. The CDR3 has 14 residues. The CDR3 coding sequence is TGTGCCAGCAGCACGGGACACAAGACCTATGGCTACACCTTC. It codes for CASSTGHKTYGYTF.

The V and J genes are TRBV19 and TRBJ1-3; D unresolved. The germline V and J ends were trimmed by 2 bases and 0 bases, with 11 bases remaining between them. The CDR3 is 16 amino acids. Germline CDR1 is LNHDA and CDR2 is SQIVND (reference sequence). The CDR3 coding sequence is TGTGCCAGTAGTATAATAGAGGGCCGCTCTGGAAACACCATATATTTT. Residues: CASSIIEGRSGNTIYF.

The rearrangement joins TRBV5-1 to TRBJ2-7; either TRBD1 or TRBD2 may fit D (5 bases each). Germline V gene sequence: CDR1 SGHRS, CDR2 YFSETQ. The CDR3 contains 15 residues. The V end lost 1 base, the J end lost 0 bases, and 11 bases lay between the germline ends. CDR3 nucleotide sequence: TGCGCCAGCAGCTTGACATGGGGGAACTCCTACGAGCAGTACTTC. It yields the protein CASSLTWGNSYEQYF.

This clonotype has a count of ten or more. The CDR3 protein is CASSFSVNQPQHF. The CDR3 DNA reads TGTGCCAGCAGTTTTTCGGTAAATCAGCCCCAGCATTTT. The rearrangement uses TRBV12-3 or TRBV12-4 and TRBJ1-5; D is unclear. The V and J ends lost 3 bases and 4 bases respectively, with 7 bases between them. The CDR3 runs to 13 residues.

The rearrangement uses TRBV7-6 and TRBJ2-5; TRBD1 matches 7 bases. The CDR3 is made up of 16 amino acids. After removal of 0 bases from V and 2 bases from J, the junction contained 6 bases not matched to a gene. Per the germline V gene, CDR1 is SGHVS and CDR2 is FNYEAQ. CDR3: CASSLAGGTAQETQYF. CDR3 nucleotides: TGTGCCAGCAGCTTAGCAGGTGGGACAGCTCAAGAGACCCAGTACTTC.

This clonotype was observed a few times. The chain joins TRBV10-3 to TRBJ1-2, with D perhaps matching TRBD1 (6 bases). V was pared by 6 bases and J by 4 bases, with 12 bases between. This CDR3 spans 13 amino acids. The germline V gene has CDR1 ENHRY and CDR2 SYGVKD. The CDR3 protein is CAIRADSFYGYTF. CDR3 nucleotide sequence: TGTGCCATCAGAGCGGACAGTTTCTATGGCTACACCTTC.

In DNA form, the CDR3 reads TGTGCCAGCAGTCAAGGACTTGCCTATGGCTACACCTTC. It specifies CASSQGLAYGYTF. The chain has TRBV28 and TRBJ1-2; D uncertain. The germline V and J ends were trimmed by 5 bases and 4 bases, with 11 bases remaining between them. CDR3 length: 13 amino acids. Germline CDR1 is MDHEN and CDR2 is SYDVKM.

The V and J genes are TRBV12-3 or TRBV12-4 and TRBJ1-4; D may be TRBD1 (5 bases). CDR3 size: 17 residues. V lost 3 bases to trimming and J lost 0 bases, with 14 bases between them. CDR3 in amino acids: CASSFFGGSPTNEKLFF. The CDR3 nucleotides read TGTGCCAGCAGTTTTTTTGGGGGAAGCCCAACTAATGAAAAACTGTTTTTT.

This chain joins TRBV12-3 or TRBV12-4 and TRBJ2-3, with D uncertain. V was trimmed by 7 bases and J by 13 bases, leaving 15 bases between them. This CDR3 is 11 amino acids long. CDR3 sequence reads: CASMGTDMEYF. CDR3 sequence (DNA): TGTGCCAGCATGGGCACAGATATGGAGTATTTT.

CDR3 in DNA: TGTGCCAGCAGCTCGACTAGCGGGGGGCCGAGTACGCAGTATTTT. Its translation is CASSSTSGGPSTQYF. V usage is TRBV7-2 and J usage is TRBJ2-3; TRBD2 matches at 13 bases. Per germline, CDR1 SGHTA and CDR2 FQGNSA. The CDR3 consists of 15 residues. V was clipped by 4 bases and J by 8 bases; unmatched bases: 6.

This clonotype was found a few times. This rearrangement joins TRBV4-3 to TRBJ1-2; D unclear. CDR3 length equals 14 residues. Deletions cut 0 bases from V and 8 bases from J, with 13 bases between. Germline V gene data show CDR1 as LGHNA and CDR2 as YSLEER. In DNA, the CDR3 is TGCGCCAGCAGCCAAGAAATAGCTTTGGGAGGCTACACCTTC. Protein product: CASSQEIALGGYTF.

The CDR3: CASSFGGDLGYTF. In nucleotides, the CDR3 is TGTGCCAGCAGCTTTGGGGGTGATTTAGGCTACACCTTC. This chain links TRBV7-9 with TRBJ1-2; possibly TRBD1 for D (5 bases). The germline gives CDR1 SEHNR, CDR2 FQNEAQ (reference sequence). This CDR3 has 13 residues. With 3 bases removed from V and 8 bases from J, the gap between germline ends came to 13 bases.

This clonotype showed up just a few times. CDR3 loop: CASSYAGQGYGYTF. In DNA, the CDR3 is TGTGCCAGCAGTTACGCGGGACAGGGATATGGCTACACCTTC. The chain carries TRBV6-6 and TRBJ1-2; TRBD1 matches at 9 bases. The germline CDR1 and CDR2 sequences are MNHNY and SVGAGI (reference sequence). This CDR3 is built from 14 residues. V lost 2 bases and J lost 5; bases outside the gene matches: 3.

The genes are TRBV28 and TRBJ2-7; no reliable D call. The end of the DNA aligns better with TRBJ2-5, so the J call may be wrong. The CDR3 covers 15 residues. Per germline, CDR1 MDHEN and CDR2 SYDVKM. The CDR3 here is CASSLNHPARETQYF. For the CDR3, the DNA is TGTGCCAGCAGTTTAAACCACCCGGCGCGGGAGACCCAGTACTTC.

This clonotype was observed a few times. CDR3 in DNA: TGCAGTGCTACCTCTCCCCCCCAGGAGGCTTATGGCTACACCTTC. Translated, it gives CSATSPPQEAYGYTF. This rearrangement joins TRBV20-1 to TRBJ1-2; the D is unclear. CDR3 length: 15 residues. The V and J ends lost 4 bases and 5 bases respectively, with 20 bases between them. Per germline, CDR1 DFQATT and CDR2 SNEGSKA (reference sequence).

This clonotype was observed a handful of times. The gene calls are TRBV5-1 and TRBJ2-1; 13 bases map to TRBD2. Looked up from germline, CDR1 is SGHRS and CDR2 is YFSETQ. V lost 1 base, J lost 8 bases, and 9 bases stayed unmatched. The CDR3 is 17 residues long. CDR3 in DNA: TGCGCCAGCAGCTTGCTAGGGACTAGCGGGGCGGGTGATGAGCAGTTCTTC. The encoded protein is CASSLLGTSGAGDEQFF. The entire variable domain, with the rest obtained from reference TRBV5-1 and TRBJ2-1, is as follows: KAGVTQTPRYLIKTRGQQVTLSCSPISGHRSVSWYQQTPGQGLQFLFEYFSETQRNKGNFPGRFSGRQFSNSRSEMNVSTLELGDSALYLCASSLLGTSGAGDEQFFGPGTRLTVL.

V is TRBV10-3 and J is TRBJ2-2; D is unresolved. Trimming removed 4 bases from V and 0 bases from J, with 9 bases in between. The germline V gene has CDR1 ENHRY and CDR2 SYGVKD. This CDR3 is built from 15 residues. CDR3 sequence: CAISGEETNTGELFF. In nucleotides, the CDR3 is TGTGCCATCAGTGGAGAGGAGACGAACACCGGGGAGCTGTTTTTT.

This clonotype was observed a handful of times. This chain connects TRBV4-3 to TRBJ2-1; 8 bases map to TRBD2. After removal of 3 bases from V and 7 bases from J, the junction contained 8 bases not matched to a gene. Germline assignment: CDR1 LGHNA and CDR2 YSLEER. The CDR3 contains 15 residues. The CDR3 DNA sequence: TGCGCCAGCAGCCATGGACTAGCTGCGGGTAATGAGCAGTTCTTC. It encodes CASSHGLAAGNEQFF.

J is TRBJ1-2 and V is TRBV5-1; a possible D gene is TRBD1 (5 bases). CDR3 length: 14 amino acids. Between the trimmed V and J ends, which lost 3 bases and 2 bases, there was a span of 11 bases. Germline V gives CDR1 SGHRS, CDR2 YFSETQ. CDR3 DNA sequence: TGCGCCAGCAGCTCCAGGGACGGAAACTATGGCTACACCTTC. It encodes CASSSRDGNYGYTF.

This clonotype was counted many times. CDR3 DNA: TGTGCCAGCAGCTTGATTGCCGGGACAGGGGCTTCCTACGAGCAGTACTTC. Translated, it gives CASSLIAGTGASYEQYF. The chain is built from TRBV11-2 and TRBJ2-7; 10 positions agree with TRBD1. Germline V gene sequence: CDR1 SGHAT, CDR2 FQNNGV. Trimming at V came to 3 bases and at J to 1 base, leaving 9 bases not matched to a gene. This CDR3 region has 17 residues. The full variable domain, rest sourced from reference TRBV11-2 and TRBJ2-7, is EAGVAQSPRYKIIEKRQSVAFWCNPISGHATLYWYQQILGQGPKLLIQFQNNGVVDDSQLPKDRFSAERLKGVDSTLKIQPAKLEDSAVYLCASSLIAGTGASYEQYFGPGTRLTVT.

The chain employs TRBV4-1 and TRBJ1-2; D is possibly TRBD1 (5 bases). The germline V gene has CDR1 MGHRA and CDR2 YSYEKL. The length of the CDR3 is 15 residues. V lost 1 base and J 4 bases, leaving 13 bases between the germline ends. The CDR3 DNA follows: TGCGCCAGCAGCCAAGTGGGGGGAGTGTCCTATGGCTACACCTTC. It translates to CASSQVGGVSYGYTF.